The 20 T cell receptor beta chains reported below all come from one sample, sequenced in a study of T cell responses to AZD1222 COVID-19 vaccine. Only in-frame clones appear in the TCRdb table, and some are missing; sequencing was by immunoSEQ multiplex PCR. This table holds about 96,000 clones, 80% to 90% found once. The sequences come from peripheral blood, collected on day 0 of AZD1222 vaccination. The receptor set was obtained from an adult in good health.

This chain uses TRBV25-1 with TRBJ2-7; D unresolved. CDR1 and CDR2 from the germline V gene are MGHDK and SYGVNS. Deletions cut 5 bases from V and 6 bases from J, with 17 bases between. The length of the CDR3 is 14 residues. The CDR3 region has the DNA TGTGCCAGCAGTCCGGGCACCCTCCCTCGCGAGCAGTACTTC. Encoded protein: CASSPGTLPREQYF.

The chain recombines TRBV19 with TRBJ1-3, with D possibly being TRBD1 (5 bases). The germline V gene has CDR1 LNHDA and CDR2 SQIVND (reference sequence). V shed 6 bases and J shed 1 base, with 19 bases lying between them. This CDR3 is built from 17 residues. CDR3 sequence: CASRRGAQHQSGNTIYF. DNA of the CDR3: TGTGCCAGTAGGAGAGGGGCCCAGCATCAATCTGGAAACACCATATATTTT.

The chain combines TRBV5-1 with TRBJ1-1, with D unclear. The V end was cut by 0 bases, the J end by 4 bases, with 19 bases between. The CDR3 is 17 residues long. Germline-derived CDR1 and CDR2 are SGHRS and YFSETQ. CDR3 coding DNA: TGCGCCAGCAGCTTGGGAGTTACTTTAGAAATGGGCACTGAAGCTTTCTTT. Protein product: CASSLGVTLEMGTEAFF.

CDR3 in amino acids: CASSLGGTTGRTDTQYF. DNA of the CDR3: TGCGCCAGCAGCTTGGGGGGGACCACCGGGCGCACAGATACGCAGTATTTT. The chain employs TRBV5-1 and TRBJ2-3; D may be TRBD1 or TRBD2 (5 bases each). V shed 0 bases and J shed 1 base, with 15 bases lying between them. Looked up from germline, CDR1 is SGHRS and CDR2 is YFSETQ. The CDR3 sequence is 17 residues long.

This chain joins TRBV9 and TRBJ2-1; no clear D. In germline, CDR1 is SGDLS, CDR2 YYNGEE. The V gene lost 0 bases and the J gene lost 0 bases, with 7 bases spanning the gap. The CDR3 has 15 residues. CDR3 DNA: TGTGCCAGCAGCGTAGTGGGGTCCTCCTACAATGAGCAGTTCTTC. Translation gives CASSVVGSSYNEQFF.

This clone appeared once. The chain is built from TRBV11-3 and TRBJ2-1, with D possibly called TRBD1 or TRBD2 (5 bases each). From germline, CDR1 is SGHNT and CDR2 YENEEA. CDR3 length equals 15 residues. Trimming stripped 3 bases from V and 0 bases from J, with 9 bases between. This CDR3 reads CASSFSGSSYNEQFF. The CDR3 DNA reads TGTGCCAGCAGCTTCTCAGGGAGCTCCTACAATGAGCAGTTCTTC.

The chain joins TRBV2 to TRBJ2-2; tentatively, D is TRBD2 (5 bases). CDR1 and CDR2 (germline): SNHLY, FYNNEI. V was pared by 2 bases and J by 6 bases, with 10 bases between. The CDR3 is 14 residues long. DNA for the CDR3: TGTGCCAGCAGTGAAAGGGCTAGCTCCGGGGAGCTGTTTTTT. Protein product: CASSERASSGELFF.

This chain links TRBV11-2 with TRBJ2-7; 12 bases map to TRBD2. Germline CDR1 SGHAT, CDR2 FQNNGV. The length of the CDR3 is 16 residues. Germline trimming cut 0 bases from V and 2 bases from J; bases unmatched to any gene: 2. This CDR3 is CASSLDLAGGTYEQYF. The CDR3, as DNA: TGTGCCAGCAGCTTAGATCTAGCGGGGGGGACCTACGAGCAGTACTTC.

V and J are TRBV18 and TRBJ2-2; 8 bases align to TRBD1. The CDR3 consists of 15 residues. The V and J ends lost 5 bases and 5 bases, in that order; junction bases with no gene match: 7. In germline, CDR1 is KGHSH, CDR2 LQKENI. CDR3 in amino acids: CASSRGQVGTGELFF. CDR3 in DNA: TGTGCCAGCTCAAGGGGACAGGTCGGGACCGGGGAGCTGTTTTTT.

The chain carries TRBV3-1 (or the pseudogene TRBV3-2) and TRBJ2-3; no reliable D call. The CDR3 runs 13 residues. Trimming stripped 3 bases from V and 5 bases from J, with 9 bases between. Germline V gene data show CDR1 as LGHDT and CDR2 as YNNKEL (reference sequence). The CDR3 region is CASSHLQIDTQYF. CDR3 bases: TGTGCCAGCAGCCACCTACAGATAGATACGCAGTATTTT.

CDR3 DNA: TGCGCCAGCAGGGGGACAGGCGATAGCAATCAGCCCCAGCATTTT. Translated, it gives CASRGTGDSNQPQHF. The rearrangement links TRBV10-2 to TRBJ1-5; TRBD1 aligns across 8 bases. This CDR3 has 15 amino acids. Germline V CDR1 and CDR2: WSHSY, SAAADI. V shed 6 bases and J 0 bases; nucleotides not matched to a gene: 4.

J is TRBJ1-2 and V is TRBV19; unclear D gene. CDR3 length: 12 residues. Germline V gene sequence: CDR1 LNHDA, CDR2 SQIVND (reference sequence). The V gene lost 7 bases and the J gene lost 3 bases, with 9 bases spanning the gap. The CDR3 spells CASNRWDYGYTF. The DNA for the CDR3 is TGTGCCAGTAATAGATGGGACTATGGCTACACCTTC.

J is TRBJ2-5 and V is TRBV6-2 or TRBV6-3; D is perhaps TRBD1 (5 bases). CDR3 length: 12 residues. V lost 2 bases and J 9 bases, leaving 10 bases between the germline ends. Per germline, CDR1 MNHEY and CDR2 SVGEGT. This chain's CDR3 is CASSYRVGAQYF. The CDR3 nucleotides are TGTGCCAGCAGTTACAGGGTAGGGGCCCAGTACTTC.

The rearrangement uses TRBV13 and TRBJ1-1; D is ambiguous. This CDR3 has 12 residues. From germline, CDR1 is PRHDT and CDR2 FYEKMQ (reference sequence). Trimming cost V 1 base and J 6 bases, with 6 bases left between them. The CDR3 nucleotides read TGTGCCAGCAGCTTAGAGGGAGCTGAAGCTTTCTTT. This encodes CASSLEGAEAFF.

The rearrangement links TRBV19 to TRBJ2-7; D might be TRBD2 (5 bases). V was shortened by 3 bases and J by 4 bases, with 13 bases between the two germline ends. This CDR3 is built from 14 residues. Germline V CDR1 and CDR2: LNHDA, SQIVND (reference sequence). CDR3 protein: CASSILPGSYEQYF. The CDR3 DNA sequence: TGTGCCAGTAGTATCCTCCCGGGGAGTTACGAGCAGTACTTC.

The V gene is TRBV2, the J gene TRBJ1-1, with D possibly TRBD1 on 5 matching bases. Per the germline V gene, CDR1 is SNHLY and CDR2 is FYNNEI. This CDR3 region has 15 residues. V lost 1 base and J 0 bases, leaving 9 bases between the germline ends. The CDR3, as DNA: TGTGCCAGCAGTGAAGTCGGGGGGGTGAACACTGAAGCTTTCTTT. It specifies CASSEVGGVNTEAFF.

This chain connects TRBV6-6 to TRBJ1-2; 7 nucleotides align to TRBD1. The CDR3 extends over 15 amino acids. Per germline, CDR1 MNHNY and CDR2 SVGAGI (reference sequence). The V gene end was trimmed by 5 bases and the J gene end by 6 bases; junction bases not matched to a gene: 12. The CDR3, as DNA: TGTGCCAGCAGTACCCACTGGGGAGGGGGCGATGGCTACACCTTC. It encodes CASSTHWGGGDGYTF.

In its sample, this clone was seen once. The DNA for the CDR3 is TGTGCCAGCAGACAGGACAGAAACACTGAAGCTTTCTTT. It encodes CASRQDRNTEAFF. The chain links TRBV7-3 to TRBJ1-1; perhaps TRBD1 as D (6 bases). The CDR3 extends over 13 amino acids. Trimming left V 6 bases short and J 2 bases short, with 10 bases between. CDR1 is SGHTA, CDR2 FQGTGA, per germline.

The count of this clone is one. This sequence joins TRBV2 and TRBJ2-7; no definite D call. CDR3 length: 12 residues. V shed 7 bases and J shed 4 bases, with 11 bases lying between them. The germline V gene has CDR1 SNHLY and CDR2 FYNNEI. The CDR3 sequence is CASKATSYEQYF. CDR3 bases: TGTGCCAGCAAGGCCACGTCTTACGAGCAGTACTTC.

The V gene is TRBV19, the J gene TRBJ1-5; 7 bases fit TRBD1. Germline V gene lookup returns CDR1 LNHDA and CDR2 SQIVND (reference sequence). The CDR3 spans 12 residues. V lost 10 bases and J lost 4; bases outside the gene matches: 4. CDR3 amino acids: CATRQGNQPQHF. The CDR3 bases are TGTGCCACCAGACAGGGAAATCAGCCCCAGCATTTT.